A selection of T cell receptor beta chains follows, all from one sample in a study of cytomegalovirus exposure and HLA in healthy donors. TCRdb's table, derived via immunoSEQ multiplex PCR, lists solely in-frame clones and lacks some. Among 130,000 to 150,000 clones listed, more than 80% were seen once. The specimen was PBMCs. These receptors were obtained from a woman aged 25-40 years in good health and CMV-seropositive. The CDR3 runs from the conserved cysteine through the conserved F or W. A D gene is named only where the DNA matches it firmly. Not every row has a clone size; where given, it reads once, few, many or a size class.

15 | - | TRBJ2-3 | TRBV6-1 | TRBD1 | CASGDRAYGTDTQYF | TGTGCCAGCGGGGACAGAGCCTACGGCACAGATACGCAGTATTTT
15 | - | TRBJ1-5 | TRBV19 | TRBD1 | CASSSGSTGRQPQHF | TGTGCCAGTAGTTCCGGTTCGACAGGGCGACAGCCCCAGCATTTT
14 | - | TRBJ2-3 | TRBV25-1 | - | CASSEPRSTDTQYF | TGTGCCAGCAGTGAGCCGCGGAGCACAGATACGCAGTATTTT
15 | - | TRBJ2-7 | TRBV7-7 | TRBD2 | CASSLGTSGYYEQYF | TGTGCCAGCAGCTTAGGGACTAGCGGTTACTACGAGCAGTACTTC
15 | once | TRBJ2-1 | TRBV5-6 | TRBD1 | CASSSRTGGYNEQFF | TGTGCCAGCAGCTCTAGGACAGGTGGTTACAATGAGCAGTTCTTC
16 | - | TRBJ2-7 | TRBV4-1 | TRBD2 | CASSQDRPSGIYEQYF | TGCGCCAGCAGCCAAGATCGGCCTAGCGGAATCTACGAGCAGTACTTC
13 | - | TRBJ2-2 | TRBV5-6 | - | CASSLGSAGELFF | TGTGCCAGCAGCTTGGGAAGCGCCGGGGAGCTGTTTTTT
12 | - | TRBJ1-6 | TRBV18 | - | CASSPAGSPLHF | TGTGCCAGCTCACCAGCGGGCTCACCCCTCCACTTT
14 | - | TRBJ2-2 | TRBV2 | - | CASTRAENTGELFF | TGTGCCAGCACCAGGGCCGAGAACACCGGGGAGCTGTTTTTT
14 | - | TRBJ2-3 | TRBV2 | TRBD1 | CASARTGGRDTQYF | TGTGCCAGCGCCCGGACAGGGGGTAGGGATACGCAGTATTTT
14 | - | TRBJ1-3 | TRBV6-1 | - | CASRPGGLGNTIYF | TGTGCCAGCAGGCCGGGGGGCCTAGGAAACACCATATATTTT
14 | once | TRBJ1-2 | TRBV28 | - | CASSPPGTVTGYTF | TGTGCCAGCAGTCCCCCCGGGACTGTCACCGGCTACACCTTC
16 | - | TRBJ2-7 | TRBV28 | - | CASSSPPWDSAYEQYF | TGTGCCAGCAGTTCACCCCCCTGGGACTCGGCCTACGAGCAGTACTTC
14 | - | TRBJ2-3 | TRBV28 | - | CASSFQFSADTQYF | TGTGCCAGCAGTTTCCAGTTCTCCGCAGATACGCAGTATTTT
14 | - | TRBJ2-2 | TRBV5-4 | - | CASSLAGVTGELFF | TGTGCCAGCAGCTTGGCCGGTGTCACCGGGGAGCTGTTTTTT
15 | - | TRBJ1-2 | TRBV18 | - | CASSDPVYRNYGYTF | TGTGCCAGCTCAGACCCAGTCTACAGGAACTATGGCTACACCTTC
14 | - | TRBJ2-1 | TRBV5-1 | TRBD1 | CASSRGQGLDEQFF | TGCGCCAGCAGCCGTGGACAGGGGCTGGATGAGCAGTTCTTC
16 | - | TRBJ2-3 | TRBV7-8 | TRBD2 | CASSSLAVISADTQYF | TGTGCCAGCAGCTCCCTAGCGGTAATCAGTGCAGATACGCAGTATTTT
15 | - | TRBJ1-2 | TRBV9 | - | CASSREATFNYGYTF | TGTGCCAGCAGCCGCGAGGCGACCTTTAACTATGGCTACACCTTC
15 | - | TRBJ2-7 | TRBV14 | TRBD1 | CASSQGQGALYEQYF | TGTGCCAGCAGCCAAGGACAGGGGGCCCTCTACGAGCAGTACTTC
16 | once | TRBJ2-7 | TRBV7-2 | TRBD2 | CASSLEAGGVPREQYF | TGTGCCAGCAGCTTAGAGGCGGGGGGGGTTCCCCGGGAGCAGTACTTC
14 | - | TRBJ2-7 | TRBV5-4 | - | CASSLELGSYEQYF | TGTGCCAGCAGCTTGGAGCTGGGGAGCTACGAGCAGTACTTC
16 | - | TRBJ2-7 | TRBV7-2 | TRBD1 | CASSLGQGAAAYEQYF | TGTGCCAGCAGCTTAGGTCAGGGGGCAGCCGCCTACGAGCAGTACTTC
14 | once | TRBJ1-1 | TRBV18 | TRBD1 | CASSPNKDRAEAFF | TGTGCCAGCTCACCGAATAAAGACAGGGCTGAAGCTTTCTTT
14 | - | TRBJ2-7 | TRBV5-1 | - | CASSNDFGSYEQYF | TGCGCCAGCAGCAATGACTTCGGCTCCTACGAGCAGTACTTC
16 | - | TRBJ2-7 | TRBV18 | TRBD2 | CASSQSIAGGLYEQYF | TGTGCCAGCTCGCAGTCTATAGCGGGAGGACTCTACGAGCAGTACTTC
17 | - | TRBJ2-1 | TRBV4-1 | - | CASSQDSTGSSYNEQFF | TGCGCCAGCAGCCAAGATTCGACGGGGAGCTCCTACAATGAGCAGTTCTTC
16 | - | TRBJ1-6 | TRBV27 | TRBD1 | CASSPDRGRHNSPLHF | TGTGCCAGCAGCCCGGACAGGGGTCGTCATAATTCACCCCTCCACTTT
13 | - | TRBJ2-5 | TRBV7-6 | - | CASSSPGKETQYF | TGTGCCAGCAGCTCCCCGGGGAAAGAGACCCAGTACTTC
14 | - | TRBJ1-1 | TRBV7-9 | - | CASSLSGRNTEAFF | TGTGCCAGCAGCTTATCAGGAAGGAACACTGAAGCTTTCTTT
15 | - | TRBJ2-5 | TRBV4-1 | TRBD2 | CASSPGTSRTETQYF | TGCGCCAGCAGCCCCGGGACTAGCAGAACAGAGACCCAGTACTTC
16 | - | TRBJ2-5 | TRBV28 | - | CASSLDQGRVGETQYF | TGTGCCAGCAGTTTGGATCAGGGAAGGGTCGGAGAGACCCAGTACTTC
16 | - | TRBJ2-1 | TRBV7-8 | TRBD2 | CASKRAGGRASDEQFF | TGTGCCAGCAAGAGGGCCGGCGGGAGGGCCTCGGATGAGCAGTTCTTC
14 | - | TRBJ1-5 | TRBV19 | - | CASSIRGSNQPQHF | TGTGCCAGTAGTATCAGGGGCAGCAATCAGCCCCAGCATTTT
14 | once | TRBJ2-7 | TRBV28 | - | CASSSGQGRYEQYF | TGTGCCAGCAGCTCGGGGCAGGGGCGTTACGAGCAGTACTTC
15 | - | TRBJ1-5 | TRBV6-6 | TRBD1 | CASSPDRGVHQPQHF | TGTGCCAGCAGCCCGGACAGGGGAGTTCATCAGCCCCAGCATTTT
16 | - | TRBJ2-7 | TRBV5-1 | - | CASRQNRDLSSYEQYF | TGCGCCAGCAGGCAGAACCGGGACTTGAGCTCCTACGAGCAGTACTTC
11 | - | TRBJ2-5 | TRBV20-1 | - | CSATTQETQYF | TGCAGTGCGACAACCCAAGAGACCCAGTACTTC
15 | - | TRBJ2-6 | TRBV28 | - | CASSLLGAGANVLTF | TGTGCCAGCAGTTTATTAGGGGCTGGGGCCAACGTCCTGACTTTC
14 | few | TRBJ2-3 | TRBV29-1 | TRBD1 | CSVVKDRATDTQYF | TGCAGCGTTGTGAAAGACAGGGCCACAGATACGCAGTATTTT
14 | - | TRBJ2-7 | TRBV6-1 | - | CASSEYRASYEQYF | TGTGCCAGCTCAGAGTACAGGGCCTCCTACGAGCAGTACTTC